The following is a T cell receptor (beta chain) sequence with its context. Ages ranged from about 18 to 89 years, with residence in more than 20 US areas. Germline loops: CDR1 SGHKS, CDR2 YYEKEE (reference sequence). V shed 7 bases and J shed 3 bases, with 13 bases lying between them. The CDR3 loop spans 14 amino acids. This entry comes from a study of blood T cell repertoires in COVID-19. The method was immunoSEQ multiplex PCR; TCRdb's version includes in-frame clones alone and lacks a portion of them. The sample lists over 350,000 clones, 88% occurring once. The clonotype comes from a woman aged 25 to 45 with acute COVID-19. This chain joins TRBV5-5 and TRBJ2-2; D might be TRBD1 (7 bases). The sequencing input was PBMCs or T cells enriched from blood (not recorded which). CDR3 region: CASERRGDTGELFF. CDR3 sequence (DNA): TGTGCCAGCGAGCGCAGGGGGGACACCGGGGAGCTGTTTTTT. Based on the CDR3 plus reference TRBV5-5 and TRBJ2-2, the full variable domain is DAGVTQSPTHLIKTRGQQVTLRCSPISGHKSVSWYQQVLGQGPQFIFQYYEKEERGRGNFPDRFSARQFPNYSSELNVNALLLGDSALYLCASERRGDTGELFFGEGSRLTVL.